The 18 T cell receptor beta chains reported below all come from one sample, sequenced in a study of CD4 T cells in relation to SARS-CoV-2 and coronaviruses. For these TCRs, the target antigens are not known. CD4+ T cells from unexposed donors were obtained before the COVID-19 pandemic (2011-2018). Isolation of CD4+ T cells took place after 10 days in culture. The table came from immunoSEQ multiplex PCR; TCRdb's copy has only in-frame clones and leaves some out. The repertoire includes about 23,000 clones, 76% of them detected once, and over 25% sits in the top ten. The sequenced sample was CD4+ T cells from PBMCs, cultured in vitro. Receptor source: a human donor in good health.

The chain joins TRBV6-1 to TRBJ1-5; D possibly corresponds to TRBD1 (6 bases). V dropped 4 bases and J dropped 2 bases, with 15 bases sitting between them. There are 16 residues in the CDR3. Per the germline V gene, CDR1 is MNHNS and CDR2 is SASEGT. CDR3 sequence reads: CASSGIVRGGNQPQHF. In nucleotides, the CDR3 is TGTGCCAGCAGTGGGATCGTCAGGGGAGGCAATCAGCCCCAGCATTTT.

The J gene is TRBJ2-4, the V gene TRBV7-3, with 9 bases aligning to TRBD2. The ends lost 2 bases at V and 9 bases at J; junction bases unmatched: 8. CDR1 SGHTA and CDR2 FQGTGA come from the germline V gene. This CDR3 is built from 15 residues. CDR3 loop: CASSLAGGQMGIQYF. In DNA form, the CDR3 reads TGTGCCAGCAGCTTAGCGGGAGGGCAAATGGGCATTCAGTACTTC.

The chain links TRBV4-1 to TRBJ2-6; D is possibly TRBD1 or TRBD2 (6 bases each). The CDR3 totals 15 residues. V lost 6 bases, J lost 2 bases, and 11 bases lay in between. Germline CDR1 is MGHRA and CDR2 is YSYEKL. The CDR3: CASRGGVTGANVLTF. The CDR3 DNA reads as TGCGCCAGCAGGGGGGGCGTCACTGGGGCCAACGTCCTGACTTTC.

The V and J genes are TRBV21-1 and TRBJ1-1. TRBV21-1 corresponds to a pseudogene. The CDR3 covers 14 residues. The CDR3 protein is CASSKKGVWIEAFF. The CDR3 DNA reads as TGTGCCAGCAGCAAAAAAGGAGTCTGGATTGAAGCTTTCTTT.

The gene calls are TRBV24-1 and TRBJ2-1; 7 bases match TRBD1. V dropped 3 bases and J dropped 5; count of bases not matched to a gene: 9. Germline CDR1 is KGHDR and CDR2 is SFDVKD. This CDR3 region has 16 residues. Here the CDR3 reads CATSDPTGQKNNEQFF. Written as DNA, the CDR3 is TGTGCCACCAGTGATCCCACGGGACAGAAAAACAATGAGCAGTTCTTC.

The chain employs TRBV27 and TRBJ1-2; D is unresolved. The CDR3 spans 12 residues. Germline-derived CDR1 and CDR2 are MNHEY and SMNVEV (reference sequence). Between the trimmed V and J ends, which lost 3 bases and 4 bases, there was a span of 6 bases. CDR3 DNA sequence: TGTGCCAGCAGTTTTTACTTCTATGGCTACACCTTC. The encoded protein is CASSFYFYGYTF.

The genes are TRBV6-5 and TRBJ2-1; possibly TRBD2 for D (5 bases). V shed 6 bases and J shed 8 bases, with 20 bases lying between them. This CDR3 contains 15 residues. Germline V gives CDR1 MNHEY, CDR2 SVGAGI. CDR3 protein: CASSRLAGGMDEQFF. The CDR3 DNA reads TGTGCCAGCAGCCGACTGGCCGGAGGTATGGATGAGCAGTTCTTC.

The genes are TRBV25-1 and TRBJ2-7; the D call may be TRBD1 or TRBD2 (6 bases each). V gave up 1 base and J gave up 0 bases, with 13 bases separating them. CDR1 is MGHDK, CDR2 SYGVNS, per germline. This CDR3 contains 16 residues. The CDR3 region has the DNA TGTGCCAGCAGTGAATCTGGGGGGCCAAGCTCCTACGAGCAGTACTTC. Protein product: CASSESGGPSSYEQYF.

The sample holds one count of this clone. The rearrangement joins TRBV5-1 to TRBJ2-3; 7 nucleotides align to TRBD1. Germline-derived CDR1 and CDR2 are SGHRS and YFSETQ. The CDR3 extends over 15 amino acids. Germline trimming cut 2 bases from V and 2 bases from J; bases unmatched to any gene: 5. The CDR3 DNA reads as TGCGCCAGCAGCTTACGGACAGGACTCACAGATACGCAGTATTTT. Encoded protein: CASSLRTGLTDTQYF.

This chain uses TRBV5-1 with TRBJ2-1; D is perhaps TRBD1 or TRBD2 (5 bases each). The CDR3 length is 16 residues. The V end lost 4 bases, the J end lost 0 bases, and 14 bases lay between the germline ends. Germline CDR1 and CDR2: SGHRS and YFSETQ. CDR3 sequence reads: CASSEGTESSYNEQFF. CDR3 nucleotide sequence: TGCGCCAGCAGCGAAGGGACGGAGAGCTCCTACAATGAGCAGTTCTTC.

CDR3 in amino acids: CASSGGTTPEGQFF. The CDR3 coding sequence is TGTGCCAGCAGCGGGGGGACTACCCCCGAAGGGCAGTTCTTC. The chain recombines TRBV7-3 with TRBJ2-1; 7 nucleotides line up with TRBD2. CDR1 and CDR2 from the germline V gene are SGHTA and FQGTGA. Trimming cost V 5 bases and J 12 bases; bases outside gene matches: 13. The CDR3 spans 14 residues.

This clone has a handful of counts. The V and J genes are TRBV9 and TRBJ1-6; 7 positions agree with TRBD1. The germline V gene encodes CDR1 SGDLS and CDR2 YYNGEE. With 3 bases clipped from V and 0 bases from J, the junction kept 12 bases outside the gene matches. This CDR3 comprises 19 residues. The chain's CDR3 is CASSAYRDSESSYNSPLHF. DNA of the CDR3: TGTGCCAGCAGCGCGTACCGGGACAGCGAGAGCTCCTATAATTCACCCCTCCACTTT.

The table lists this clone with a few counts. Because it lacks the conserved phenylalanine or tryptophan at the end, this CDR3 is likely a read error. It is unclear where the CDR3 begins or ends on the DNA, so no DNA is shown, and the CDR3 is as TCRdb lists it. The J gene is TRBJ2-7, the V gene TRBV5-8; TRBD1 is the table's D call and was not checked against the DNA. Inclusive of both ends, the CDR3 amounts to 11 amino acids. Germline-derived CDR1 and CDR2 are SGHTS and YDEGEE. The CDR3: CASSLVSYQLL.

The CDR3 coding sequence is TGTGCCAGCAGCCCCTTTGACCAAGGAGGCTACACCTTC. This translates into CASSPFDQGGYTF. This sequence joins TRBV28 and TRBJ1-2; D uncertain. V was pared by 6 bases and J by 8 bases, with 16 bases between. Germline-derived CDR1 and CDR2 are MDHEN and SYDVKM. The CDR3 consists of 13 residues.

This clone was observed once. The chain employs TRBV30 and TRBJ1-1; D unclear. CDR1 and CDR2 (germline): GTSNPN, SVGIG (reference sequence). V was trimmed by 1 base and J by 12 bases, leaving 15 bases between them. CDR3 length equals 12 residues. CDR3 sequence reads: CAWSDNLALTFF. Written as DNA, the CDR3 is TGTGCCTGGAGTGATAATTTAGCTCTTACTTTCTTT.

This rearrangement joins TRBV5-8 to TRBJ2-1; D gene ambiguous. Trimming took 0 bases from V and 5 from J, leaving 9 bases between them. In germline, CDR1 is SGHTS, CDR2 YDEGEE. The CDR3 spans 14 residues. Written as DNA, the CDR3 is TGTGCCAGCAGCTTGGGTTTAAGGGACAATGAGCAGTTCTTC. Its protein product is CASSLGLRDNEQFF.

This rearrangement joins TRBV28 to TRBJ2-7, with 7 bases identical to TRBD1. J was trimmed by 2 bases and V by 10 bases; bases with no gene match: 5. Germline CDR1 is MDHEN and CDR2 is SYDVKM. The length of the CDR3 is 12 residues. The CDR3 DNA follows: TGTGCCACCCGGGACAGAGCCTACGAGCAGTACTTC. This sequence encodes CATRDRAYEQYF.

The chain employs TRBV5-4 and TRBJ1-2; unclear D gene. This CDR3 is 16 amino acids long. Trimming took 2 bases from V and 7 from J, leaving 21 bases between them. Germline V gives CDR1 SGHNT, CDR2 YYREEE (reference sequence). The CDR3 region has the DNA TGTGCCAGCAGCTTAGGGAGTGAAGGAGGGAGAGGTGGCTACACCTTC. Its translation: CASSLGSEGGRGGYTF.